This TCR beta chain originates from a study of T cells in localized non-small cell lung cancer. Repertoires were generated with immunoSEQ multiplex PCR, while TCRdb's copy carries only in-frame clones and drops some. The sample consists of around 30,000 clones, over 75% of them appearing once. On this clone itself: Antigen: not known.

Study-level findings and limits: Tumor showed lower T cell clonality than uninvolved adjacent lung, where it was highest.

CDR1 and CDR2 from the germline V gene are SGHDT and YYEEEE. This CDR3 comprises 13 residues. The V segment lost 5 bases and the J segment 2 bases; nucleotides outside the gene matches: 2. The clonotype comes from a male donor aged 60 or over with stage III squamous cell lung carcinoma. The specimen comprised peripheral blood, sampled before any cancer treatment. The chain uses TRBV5-6 and TRBJ2-5, with 8 bases lining up with TRBD2. CDR3 bases: TGTGCCAGCAGTGGCGGGGGGCAAGAGACCCAGTACTTC. As protein: CASSGGGQETQYF.